Listed below are T cell receptor beta chains from one sample, sequenced in a study of blood T cells in healthy people across ages. TCRdb used MiXCR to reprocess the 5' RACE reads, holding one entry per CDR3 protein. Of about 1.4 million distinct CDR3 sequences listed, roughly 59% are singletons. Sequenced sample: blood. These receptors originate from a man aged 18 to 30 in good health. CDR3s include the opening cysteine and the closing phenylalanine or tryptophan. The order of the fields is J gene, V gene, D gene, clone size, CDR3 protein, CDR3 DNA. The D gene is left open where the match is weak. Only part of the rows carry a size: once, few, many, or a class if the clone is expanded.

TRBJ2-7 TRBV9 TRBD2 . CASSVAAGVGYEQYF TGTGCCAGCAGCGTAGCAGCGGGAGTTGGGTACGAGCAGTACTTC
TRBJ2-7 TRBV20-1 TRBD2 few CSALPSGPYEQYF TGCAGTGCCTTGCCTAGCGGTCCCTACGAGCAGTACTTC
TRBJ1-2 TRBV12-3/TRBV12-4 . few CASSFWGDGYTF TGTGCCAGCAGTTTTTGGGGTGATGGCTACACCTTC
TRBJ2-1 TRBV6-1 . . CASSLAGPLFRGSSYNEQFF TGTGCCAGCAGTCTCGCCGGACCCCTATTTCGGGGGAGCTCCTACAATGAGCAGTTCTTC
TRBJ1-2 TRBV20-1 TRBD1 . CSARGPQGYGYTF TGCAGTGCTAGAGGCCCACAGGGGTACGGCTACACCTTC
TRBJ2-5 TRBV6-6 . once CASSYSSPKETQYF TGTGCCAGCAGTTACTCGTCGCCCAAAGAGACCCAGTACTTC
TRBJ2-7 TRBV6-1 TRBD2 . CASRSSGNYEQYF TGTGCCAGCAGATCTAGCGGAAACTACGAGCAGTACTTC
TRBJ2-3 TRBV5-5 TRBD2 . CASSLGLARSTATQYF TGTGCCAGCAGCTTGGGACTAGCACGATCCACAGCTACGCAGTATTTT
TRBJ2-7 TRBV30 . . CAWRRAGYLEQYF TGTGCCTGGAGACGGGCAGGGTATCTCGAGCAGTACTTC
TRBJ2-5 TRBV12-3/TRBV12-4 . . CASSTTLGHNEQYF TGTGCCAGCAGCACCACGTTAGGGCACAATGAGCAGTACTTC
TRBJ2-7 TRBV7-8 . . CASSLLVESYEQYF TGTGCCAGCAGCTTGTTAGTGGAATCCTACGAGCAGTACTTC
TRBJ2-1 TRBV9 . . CASSVSTSGRTYNEQFF TGTGCCAGCAGCGTAAGTACTTCCGGCAGAACCTACAATGAGCAGTTCTTC
TRBJ2-7 TRBV11-2 TRBD2 . CASSIAGAFEQYF TGTGCCAGCAGTATAGCGGGAGCATTCGAGCAGTACTTC
TRBJ2-5 TRBV12-3/TRBV12-4 . few CASSFADRRETQYF TGTGCCAGCAGTTTTGCTGACAGGAGAGAGACCCAGTACTTC
TRBJ2-5 TRBV6-5 . . CASTQNSFGRSEQYF TGTGCCAGCACCCAAAATAGCTTCGGGCGGTCGGAGCAGTACTTC
TRBJ2-1 TRBV27 . few CASSLWDVPSSYNEQFF TGTGCCAGCAGTTTATGGGACGTCCCGAGCTCCTACAATGAGCAGTTCTTC
TRBJ2-5 TRBV7-2 . . CASSLWDRGRETQYF TGTGCCAGCAGCTTATGGGACCGAGGAAGGGAGACCCAGTACTTC
TRBJ2-7 TRBV15 TRBD2 . CATRSGLASFEQYF TGTGCCACCAGGAGTGGACTAGCTTCTTTCGAGCAGTACTTC
TRBJ2-1 TRBV29-1 TRBD1 . CSVQEDRTYNVQFF TGCAGCGTCCAAGAGGACAGGACCTACAATGTGCAGTTCTTC
TRBJ2-3 TRBV3-1 TRBD1 . CASSQGQGHTDTQYF TGTGCCAGCAGCCAGGGACAGGGGCACACAGATACGCAGTATTTT
TRBJ2-1 TRBV29-1 . few CSVDRGGYNEQFF TGCAGTGTAGACAGGGGAGGGTACAATGAGCAGTTCTTC
TRBJ2-1 TRBV20-1 TRBD2 . CSATPGLQTQFF TGCAGTGCTACCCCGGGACTACAGACCCAGTTCTTC
TRBJ2-5 TRBV28 . . CASRELGETQYF TGTGCCAGCAGGGAGCTGGGGGAGACCCAGTACTTC
TRBJ2-5 TRBV7-9 TRBD2 . CASSLVPGGETQYF TGTGCCAGCAGCTTAGTCCCGGGAGGAGAGACCCAGTACTTC
TRBJ2-7 TRBV11-2 . . CASSLGAIYEQYF TGTGCCAGCAGCTTAGGGGCCATCTACGAGCAGTACTTC